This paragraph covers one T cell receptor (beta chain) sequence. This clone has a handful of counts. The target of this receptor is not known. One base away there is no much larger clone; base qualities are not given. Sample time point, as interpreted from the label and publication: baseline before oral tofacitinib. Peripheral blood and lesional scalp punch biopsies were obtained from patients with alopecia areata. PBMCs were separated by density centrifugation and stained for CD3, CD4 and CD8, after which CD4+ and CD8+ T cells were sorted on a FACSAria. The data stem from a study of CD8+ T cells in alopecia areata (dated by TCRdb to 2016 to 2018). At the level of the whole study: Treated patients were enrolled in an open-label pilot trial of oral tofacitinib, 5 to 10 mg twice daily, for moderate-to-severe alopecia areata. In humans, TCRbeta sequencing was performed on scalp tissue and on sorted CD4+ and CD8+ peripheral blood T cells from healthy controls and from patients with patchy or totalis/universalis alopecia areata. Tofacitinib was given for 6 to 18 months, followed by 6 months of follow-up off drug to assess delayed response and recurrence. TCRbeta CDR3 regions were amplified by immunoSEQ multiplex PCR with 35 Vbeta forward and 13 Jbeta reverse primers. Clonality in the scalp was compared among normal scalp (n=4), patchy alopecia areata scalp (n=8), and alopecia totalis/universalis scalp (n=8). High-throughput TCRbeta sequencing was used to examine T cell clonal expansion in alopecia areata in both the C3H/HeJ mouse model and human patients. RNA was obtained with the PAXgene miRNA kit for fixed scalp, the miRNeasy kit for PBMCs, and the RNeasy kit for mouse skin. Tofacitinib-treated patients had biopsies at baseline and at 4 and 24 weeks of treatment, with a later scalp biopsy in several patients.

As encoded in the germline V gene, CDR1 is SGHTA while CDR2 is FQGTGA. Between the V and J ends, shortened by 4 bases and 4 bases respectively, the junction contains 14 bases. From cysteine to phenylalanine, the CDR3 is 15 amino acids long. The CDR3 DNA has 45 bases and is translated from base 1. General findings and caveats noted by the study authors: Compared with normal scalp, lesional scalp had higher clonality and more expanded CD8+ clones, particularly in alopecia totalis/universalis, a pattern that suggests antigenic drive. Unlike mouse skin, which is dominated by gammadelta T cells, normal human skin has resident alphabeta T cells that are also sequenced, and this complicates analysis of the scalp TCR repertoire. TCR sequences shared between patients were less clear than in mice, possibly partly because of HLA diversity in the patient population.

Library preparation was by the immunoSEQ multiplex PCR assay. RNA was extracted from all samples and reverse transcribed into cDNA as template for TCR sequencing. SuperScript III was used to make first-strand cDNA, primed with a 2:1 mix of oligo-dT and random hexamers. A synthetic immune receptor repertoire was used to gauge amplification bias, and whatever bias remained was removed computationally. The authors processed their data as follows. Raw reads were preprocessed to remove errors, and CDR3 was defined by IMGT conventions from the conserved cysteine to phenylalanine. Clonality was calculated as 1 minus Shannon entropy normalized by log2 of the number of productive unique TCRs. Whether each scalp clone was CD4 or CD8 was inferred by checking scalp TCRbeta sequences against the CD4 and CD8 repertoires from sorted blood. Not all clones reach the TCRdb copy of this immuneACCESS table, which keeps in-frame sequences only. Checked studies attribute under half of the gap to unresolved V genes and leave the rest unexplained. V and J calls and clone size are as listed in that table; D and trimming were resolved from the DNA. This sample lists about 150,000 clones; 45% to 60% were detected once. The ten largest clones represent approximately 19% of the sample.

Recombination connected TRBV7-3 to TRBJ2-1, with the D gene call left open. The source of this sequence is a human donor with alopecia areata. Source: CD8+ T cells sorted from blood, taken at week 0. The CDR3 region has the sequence CASSYLSGPYNEQFF. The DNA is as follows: TGTGCCAGCAGCTACCTTTCCGGACCGTACAATGAGCAGTTCTTC.